These 5 T cell receptor beta chains were sequenced from one sample in a study of CD8 T cells in ankylosing spondylitis (dated by TCRdb to the late 2010s). Overall study results and their limits: A TCR beta motif of several highly homologous amino acid variants appeared characteristic of blood from ankylosing spondylitis patients.

Library preparation was by 5' RACE. Reads for this sample came from an Illumina HiSeq 2500. TCRdb reanalyzed the raw reads on its own, using fastp at Q25 for trimming and MiXCR for clone calling, and kept in-frame beta chains. Rows matching on CDR3 protein sequence are summarized as one entry with the most common DNA and genes. In all, the sample holds about 390,000 distinct CDR3 sequences, and around 22% of those were seen once. About 16% of the sample is held by the ten biggest clonotypes. Their specific antigens are unknown. Sequencing used blood, either unsorted or a sorted T cell fraction (not recorded which). The receptors were sampled from a male donor with ankylosing spondylitis.

This clonotype showed up just once. V gene TRBV10-3 combines with J gene TRBJ2-3, with TRBD2 identical over 9 bases. With V trimmed by 0 bases and J by 8 bases, 9 bases remained unmatched. The CDR3 is 16 residues long. Germline V lookup: CDR1 ENHRY, CDR2 SYGVKD. CDR3 in amino acids: CAISESILREGRTQYF. CDR3 nucleotide sequence: TGTGCCATCAGTGAGTCGATCTTGCGGGAGGGACGTACGCAGTATTTT.

This clonotype has more than one count but fewer than ten. This chain links TRBV20-1 with TRBJ2-5; TRBD2 is a possible D gene (6 bases). V lost 3 bases to trimming and J lost 9 bases, with 14 bases between them. CDR1 and CDR2 (germline): DFQATT, SNEGSKA (reference sequence). This CDR3 region has 12 residues. CDR3 nucleotide sequence: TGCAGTGCTAGCGGGAGCGAGATGGCCCAGTACTTC. It yields the protein CSASGSEMAQYF.

This clonotype was seen more than once but under ten times. The chain joins TRBV6-1 to TRBJ1-2; 9 positions match TRBD1. There are 14 residues in the CDR3. The V gene's germline CDR1 is MNHNS and CDR2 SASEGT. Germline trimming cut 7 bases from V and 3 bases from J; bases unmatched to any gene: 6. CDR3 in amino acids: CASTKQGADYGYTF. In nucleotides, the CDR3 is TGTGCCAGCACTAAACAGGGGGCAGACTATGGCTACACCTTC.

The chain couples TRBV10-3 to TRBJ2-7; TRBD2 matches at 12 bases. V shed 4 bases, J shed 7 bases, and the junction held 5 bases outside the gene matches. The CDR3 consists of 14 residues. The V gene's germline CDR1 is ENHRY and CDR2 SYGVKD. This CDR3 reads CAISGTSGTREQYF. The CDR3, as DNA: TGTGCCATCAGTGGGACTAGCGGGACAAGAGAGCAGTACTTC.

V usage is TRBV14 and J usage is TRBJ2-7; D is undetermined. There are 16 residues in the CDR3. Germline assignment: CDR1 SGHDN and CDR2 FVKESK. Trimming took off 0 bases at V and 3 bases at J, with 15 bases between the two ends. The CDR3 sequence is CASSQDSRLGYYEQYF. CDR3 sequence (DNA): TGTGCCAGCAGCCAAGATAGTCGCTTGGGGTACTACGAGCAGTACTTC.